The clone carrying this T cell receptor (beta chain) was counted a few times. This sample was included in a study of blood T cell repertoires in COVID-19. For the study at large: COVID-19 samples, acute and convalescent, were from the United States, Italy and Spain. Sources were T cells, B-cell-depleted T cells, or PBMCs; the material itself was cDNA or gDNA.

The assay was immunoSEQ multiplex PCR, and TCRdb's table has in-frame clones only and misses some. The table has around 370,000 clones, approximately 90% seen once. The study drew participants aged roughly 18 to 95 years from about two dozen US areas. Germline V gene data show CDR1 as MGHRA and CDR2 as YSYEKL. With V trimmed by 1 base and J by 3 bases, 11 bases remained unmatched. The CDR3 consists of 19 residues. Input material: PBMCs or T cells enriched from blood (not recorded which). The chain is built from TRBV4-1 and TRBJ2-1, with TRBD1 matching 11 bases. This clonotype was obtained from a woman aged 18-35 years who had recovered from COVID-19. CDR3: CASSQVGEPGQGDYNEQFF. CDR3 sequence (DNA): TGCGCCAGCAGCCAAGTCGGGGAACCGGGACAGGGGGACTACAATGAGCAGTTCTTC.